This T cell receptor (beta chain) was profiled in a study of response to subunit inactivated influenza vaccine (dated by TCRdb to about 2018). Regarding the study in general: To follow how T cells responded to a trivalent subunit inactivated influenza vaccine, the researchers relied on deep quantitative profiling of the T cell receptor repertoire.

The method was RT-PCR. This sample was sequenced with an Illumina HiSeq 2500. The public reads were quality trimmed at Q25 with fastp and then assembled into clones with MiXCR by TCRdb, keeping productive beta chains. Rows are combined by CDR3 protein, so each entry shows the most common genes and DNA. The sample includes 710,000 or so distinct CDR3 sequences, with around 16% observed a single time. The ten biggest clones cover more than 9% of the sample. This clonotype was counted only a few times. Its binding antigen is unknown. Base qualities are missing; no much larger clone stands one base away. V is pruned by 6 bases and J by 15 bases, leaving 7 bases of the junction without a gene match. Inclusive of the bounding cysteine and phenylalanine, the CDR3 is 11 residues long. The kept DNA is CDR3 alone, 33 bases in frame from the first base. General findings and caveats noted by the study authors: According to the authors, only a limited number of new T cells may be recruited by each seasonal influenza vaccination.

The chain couples TRBV12-3 or TRBV12-4 to TRBJ2-1; TRBD2 aligns with 8 central bases. The input for sequencing was PBMCs from blood, taken about 12 days after vaccination. This receptor was identified in a man aged 50 to 59 who received an inactivated influenza vaccine. Donor details come from another sample of the same person, matched by shared clones. The CDR3 amino acid sequence is: CASRGAGETFF. In nucleotides, the sequence is TGTGCCAGCAGGGGAGCGGGGGAGACGTTCTTC.